This is a list of T cell receptor gamma chains from one sample in a study of gammadelta T cells in human blood. TCRdb made new clone calls on the RT-PCR reads using CATT. The sample includes more than 95 gamma-chain clones. The sequenced sample was non-Vgamma9Vdelta2 gamma-delta T cells from infant blood. These receptors came from a human donor. CDR3s include the opening cysteine and the closing phenylalanine or tryptophan. Part of the rows lack a size; the others show once, few, many or a class for expanded clones.

v_gene	abundance	j_gene	CDR3aa	CDR3nt
TRGV2	large	TRGJ1/TRGJ2	CATWDGRDYYKKLF	TGTGCCACCTGGGACGGGCGAGATTATTATAAGAAACTCTTT
TRGV8	hyperexpanded	TRGJP2	CATWDRNSDWIKTF	TGTGCCACCTGGGATAGGAATAGTGATTGGATCAAGACGTTT
TRGV2	large	TRGJ1/TRGJ2	CATWDGTLYYKKLF	TGTGCCACCTGGGACGGCACCCTTTATTATAAGAAACTCTTT
TRGV9	large	TRGJ1/TRGJ2	CALWEGGLYYKKLF	TGTGCCTTGTGGGAGGGGGGACTTTATTATAAGAAACTCTTT
TRGV10	hyperexpanded	TRGJ1/TRGJ2	CAAWDPSANRYYKKLF	TGTGCTGCGTGGGATCCGTCAGCGAACCGATATTATAAGAAACTCTTT
TRGV10	few	TRGJ1/TRGJ2	CAAWDSPFDYKKLF	TGTGCTGCGTGGGATTCTCCTTTTGATTATAAGAAACTCTTT
TRGV9	hyperexpanded	TRGJ1/TRGJ2	CALWEVQDYYKKLF	TGTGCCTTGTGGGAGGTGCAGGATTATTATAAGAAACTCTTT
TRGV8	hyperexpanded	TRGJ1/TRGJ2	CATWDTNYKKLF	TGTGCCACCTGGGATACGAATTATAAGAAACTCTTT
TRGV2	large	TRGJ1/TRGJ2	CATWDGPKSKKLF	TGTGCCACCTGGGACGGGCCTAAATCAAAGAAACTCTTT
TRGV2	-	TRGJ1/TRGJ2	CATWDGPWEKLF	TGTGCCACCTGGGACGGGCCGTGGGAGAAACTCTTT
TRGV3	hyperexpanded	TRGJ1/TRGJ2	CATWENRGKLF	TGTGCCACCTGGGAAAACAGGGGGAAACTCTTT
TRGV2	large	TRGJ1/TRGJ2	CATWDVQGYKKLF	TGTGCCACCTGGGACGTACAGGGTTATAAGAAACTCTTT
TRGV10	large	TRGJP1	CAAWDDTTGWFKIF	TGTGCTGCGTGGGACGATACCACTGGTTGGTTCAAGATATTT
TRGV2	large	TRGJP1	CATWESTTGWFKIF	TGTGCCACCTGGGAAAGTACCACTGGTTGGTTCAAGATATTT
TRGV2	large	TRGJ1/TRGJ2	CATWDGKKLF	TGTGCCACCTGGGACGGTAAGAAACTCTTT
TRGV8	large	TRGJ1/TRGJ2	CATWDSHYKKLF	TGTGCCACCTGGGATAGTCATTATAAGAAACTCTTT